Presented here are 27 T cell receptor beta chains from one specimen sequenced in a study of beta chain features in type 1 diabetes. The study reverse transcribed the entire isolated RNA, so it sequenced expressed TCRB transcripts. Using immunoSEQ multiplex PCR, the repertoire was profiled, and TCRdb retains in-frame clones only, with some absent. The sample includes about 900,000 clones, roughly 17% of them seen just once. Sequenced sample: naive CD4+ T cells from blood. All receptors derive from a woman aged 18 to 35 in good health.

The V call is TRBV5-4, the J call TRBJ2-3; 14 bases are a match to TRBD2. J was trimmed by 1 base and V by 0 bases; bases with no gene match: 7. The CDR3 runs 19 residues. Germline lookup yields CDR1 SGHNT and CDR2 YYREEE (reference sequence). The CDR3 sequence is CASSLGFGLAGGGTDTQYF. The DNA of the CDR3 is TGTGCCAGCAGCTTGGGTTTCGGACTAGCGGGAGGCGGCACAGATACGCAGTATTTT.

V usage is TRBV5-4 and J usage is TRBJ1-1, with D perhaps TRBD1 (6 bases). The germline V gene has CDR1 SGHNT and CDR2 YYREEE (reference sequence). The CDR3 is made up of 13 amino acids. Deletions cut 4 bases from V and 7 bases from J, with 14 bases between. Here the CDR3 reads CASSNVGGIEAFF. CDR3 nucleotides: TGTGCCAGCAGCAACGTTGGGGGCATTGAAGCTTTCTTT.

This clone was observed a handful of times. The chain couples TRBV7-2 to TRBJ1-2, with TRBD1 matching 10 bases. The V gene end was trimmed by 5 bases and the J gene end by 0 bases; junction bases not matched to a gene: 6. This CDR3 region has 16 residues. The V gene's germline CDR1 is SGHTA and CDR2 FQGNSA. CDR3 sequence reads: CASSHGTGATNYGYTF. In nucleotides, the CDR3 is TGTGCCAGCAGCCACGGGACAGGGGCGACTAACTATGGCTACACCTTC. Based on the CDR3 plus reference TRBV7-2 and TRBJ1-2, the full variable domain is GAGVSQSPSNKVTEKGKDVELRCDPISGHTALYWYRQSLGQGLEFLIYFQGNSAPDKSGLPSDRFSAERTGGSVSTLTIQRTQQEDSAVYLCASSHGTGATNYGYTFGSGTRLTVV.

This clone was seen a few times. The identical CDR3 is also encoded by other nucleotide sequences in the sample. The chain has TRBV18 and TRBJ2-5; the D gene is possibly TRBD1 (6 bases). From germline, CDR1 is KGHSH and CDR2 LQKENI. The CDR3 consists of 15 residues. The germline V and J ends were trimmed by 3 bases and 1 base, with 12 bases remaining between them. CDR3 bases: TGTGCCAGCTCACCCCAGGGGTCAGGCCAAGAGACCCAGTACTTC. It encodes CASSPQGSGQETQYF.

The CDR3 nucleotides are TGTGCCAGCAGGGGCCCACTCTATGGTTACAATGAGCAGTTCTTC. Its translation is CASRGPLYGYNEQFF. The J gene is TRBJ2-1, the V gene TRBV27; no definite D call. CDR1 and CDR2 (germline): MNHEY, SMNVEV (reference sequence). V was cut by 6 bases and J by 4 bases, with 16 bases left in between. The CDR3 is made up of 15 amino acids.

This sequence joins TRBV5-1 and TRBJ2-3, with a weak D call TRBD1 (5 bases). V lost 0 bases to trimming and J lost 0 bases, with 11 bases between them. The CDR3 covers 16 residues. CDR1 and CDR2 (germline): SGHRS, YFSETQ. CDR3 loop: CASSLGTITSTDTQYF. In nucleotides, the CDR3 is TGCGCCAGCAGCTTGGGGACAATCACTAGCACAGATACGCAGTATTTT.

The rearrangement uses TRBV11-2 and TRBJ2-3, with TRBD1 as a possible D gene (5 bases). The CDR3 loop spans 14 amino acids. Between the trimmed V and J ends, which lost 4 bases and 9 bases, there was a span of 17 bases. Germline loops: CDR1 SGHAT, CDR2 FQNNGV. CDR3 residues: CASSSLADSRTQYF. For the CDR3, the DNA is TGTGCCAGCAGCTCCCTCGCTGACAGCCGAACGCAGTATTTT. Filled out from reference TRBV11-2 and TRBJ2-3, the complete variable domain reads EAGVAQSPRYKIIEKRQSVAFWCNPISGHATLYWYQQILGQGPKLLIQFQNNGVVDDSQLPKDRFSAERLKGVDSTLKIQPAKLEDSAVYLCASSSLADSRTQYFGPGTRLTVL.

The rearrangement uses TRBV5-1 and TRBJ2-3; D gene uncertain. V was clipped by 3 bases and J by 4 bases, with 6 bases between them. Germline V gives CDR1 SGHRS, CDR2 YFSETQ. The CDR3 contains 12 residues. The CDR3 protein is CASSSGSDTQYF. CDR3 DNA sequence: TGCGCCAGCAGCTCGGGCTCAGATACGCAGTATTTT.

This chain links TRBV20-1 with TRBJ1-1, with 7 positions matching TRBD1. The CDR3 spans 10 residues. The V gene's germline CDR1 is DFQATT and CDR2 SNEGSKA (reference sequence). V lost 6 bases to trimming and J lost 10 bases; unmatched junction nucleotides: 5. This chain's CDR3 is CSATGFSAFF. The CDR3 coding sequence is TGCAGTGCGACAGGGTTCTCAGCTTTCTTT.

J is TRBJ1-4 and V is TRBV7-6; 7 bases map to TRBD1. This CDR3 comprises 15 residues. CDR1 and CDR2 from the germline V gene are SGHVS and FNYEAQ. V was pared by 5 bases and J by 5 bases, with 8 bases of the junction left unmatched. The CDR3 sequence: CASSKLQGQNEKLFF. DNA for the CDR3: TGTGCCAGCAGCAAACTTCAGGGACAGAATGAAAAACTGTTTTTT.

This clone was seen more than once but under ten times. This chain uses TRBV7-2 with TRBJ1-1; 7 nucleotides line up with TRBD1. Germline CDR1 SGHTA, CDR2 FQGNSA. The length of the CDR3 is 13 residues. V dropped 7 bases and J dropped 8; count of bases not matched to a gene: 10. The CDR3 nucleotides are TGTGCCAGCATCCCCGGGACAGAGAGCGAAGCTTTCTTT. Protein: CASIPGTESEAFF.

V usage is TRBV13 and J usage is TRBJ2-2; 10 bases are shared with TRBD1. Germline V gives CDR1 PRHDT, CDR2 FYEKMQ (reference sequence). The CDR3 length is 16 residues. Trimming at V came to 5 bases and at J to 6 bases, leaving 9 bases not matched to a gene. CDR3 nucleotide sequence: TGTGCCAGCAGCCCGACGACAGGGGGCGCACCCGGGGAGCTGTTTTTT. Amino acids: CASSPTTGGAPGELFF.

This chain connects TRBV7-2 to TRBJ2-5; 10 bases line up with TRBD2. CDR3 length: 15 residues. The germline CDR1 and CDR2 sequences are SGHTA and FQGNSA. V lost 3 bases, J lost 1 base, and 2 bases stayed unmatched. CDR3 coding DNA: TGTGCCAGCAGCTTTTCTAGCGGGGGCCAAGAGACCCAGTACTTC. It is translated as CASSFSSGGQETQYF. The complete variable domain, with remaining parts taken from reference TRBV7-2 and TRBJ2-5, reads GAGVSQSPSNKVTEKGKDVELRCDPISGHTALYWYRQSLGQGLEFLIYFQGNSAPDKSGLPSDRFSAERTGGSVSTLTIQRTQQEDSAVYLCASSFSSGGQETQYFGPGTRLLVL.

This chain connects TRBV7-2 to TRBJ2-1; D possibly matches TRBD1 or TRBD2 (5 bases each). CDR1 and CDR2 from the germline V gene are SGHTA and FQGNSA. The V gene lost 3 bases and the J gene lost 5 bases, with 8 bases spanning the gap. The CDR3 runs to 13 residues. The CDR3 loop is CASSLGPNNEQFF. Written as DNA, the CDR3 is TGTGCCAGCAGCTTGGGACCTAACAATGAGCAGTTCTTC.

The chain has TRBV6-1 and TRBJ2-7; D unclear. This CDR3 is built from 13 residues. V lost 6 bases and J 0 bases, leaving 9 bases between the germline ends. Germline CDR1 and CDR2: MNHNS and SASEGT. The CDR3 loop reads CASRVISSYEQYF. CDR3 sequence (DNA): TGTGCCAGCAGGGTCATCAGCTCCTACGAGCAGTACTTC.

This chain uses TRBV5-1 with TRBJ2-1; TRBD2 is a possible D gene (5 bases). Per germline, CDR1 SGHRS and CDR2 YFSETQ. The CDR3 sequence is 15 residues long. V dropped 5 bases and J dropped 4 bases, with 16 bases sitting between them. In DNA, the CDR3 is TGCGCCAGCAGGGCCCCGGGAAAGAAATACAATGAGCAGTTCTTC. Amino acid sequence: CASRAPGKKYNEQFF.

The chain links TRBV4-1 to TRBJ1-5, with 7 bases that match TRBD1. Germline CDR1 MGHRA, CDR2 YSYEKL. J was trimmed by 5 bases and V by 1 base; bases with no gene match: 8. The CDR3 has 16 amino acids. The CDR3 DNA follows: TGCGCCAGCAGCCAAGGACAGGACAGGTTCGATCAGCCCCAGCATTTT. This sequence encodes CASSQGQDRFDQPQHF.

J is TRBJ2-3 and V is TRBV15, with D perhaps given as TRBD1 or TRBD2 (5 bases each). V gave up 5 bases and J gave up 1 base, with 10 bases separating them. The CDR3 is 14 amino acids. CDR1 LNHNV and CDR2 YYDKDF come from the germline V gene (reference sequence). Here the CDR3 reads CATSRDPGTDTQYF. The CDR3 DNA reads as TGTGCCACCAGCCGGGACCCGGGCACAGATACGCAGTATTTT.

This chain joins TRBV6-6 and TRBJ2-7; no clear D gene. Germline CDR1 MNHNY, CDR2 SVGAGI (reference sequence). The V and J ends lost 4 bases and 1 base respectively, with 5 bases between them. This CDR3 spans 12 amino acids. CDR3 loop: CASSSTSYEQYF. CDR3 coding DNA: TGTGCCAGCAGTTCCACGTCCTACGAGCAGTACTTC.

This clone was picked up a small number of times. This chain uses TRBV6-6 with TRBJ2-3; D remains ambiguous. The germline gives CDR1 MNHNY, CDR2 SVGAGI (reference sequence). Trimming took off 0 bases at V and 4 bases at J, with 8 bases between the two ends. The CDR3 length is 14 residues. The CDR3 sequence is CASSYSNIADTQYF. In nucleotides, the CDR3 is TGTGCCAGCAGTTACTCCAATATAGCAGATACGCAGTATTTT.

The DNA of the CDR3 is TGTGCCAGCAGCTTAGGGCGACAGGCATACGCACTCTTTGAAGCTTTCTTT. Its protein is CASSLGRQAYALFEAFF. The rearrangement links TRBV7-9 to TRBJ1-1, with a tentative D call TRBD1 (6 bases). V lost 1 base to trimming and J lost 7 bases, with 22 bases between them. The CDR3 sequence is 17 residues long. In germline, CDR1 is SEHNR, CDR2 FQNEAQ (reference sequence).

This CDR3 is CASSYSQGGSYEQYF. CDR3 sequence (DNA): TGTGCCAGCAGTTACAGTCAGGGAGGGTCCTACGAGCAGTACTTC. V gene TRBV6-5 combines with J gene TRBJ2-5; 7 bases match TRBD2. Matching the DNA end better, TRBJ2-7 makes the J call doubtful. The CDR3 sequence is 15 residues long. CDR1 is MNHEY and CDR2 is SVGAGI in the germline V gene.

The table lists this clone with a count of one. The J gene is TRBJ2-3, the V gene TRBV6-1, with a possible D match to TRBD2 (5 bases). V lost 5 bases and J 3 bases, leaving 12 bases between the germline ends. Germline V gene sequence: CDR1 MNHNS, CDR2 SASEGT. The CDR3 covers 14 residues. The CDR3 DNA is TGTGCCAGCAGTCCAGCGGCAATGACAGATACGCAGTATTTT. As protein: CASSPAAMTDTQYF.

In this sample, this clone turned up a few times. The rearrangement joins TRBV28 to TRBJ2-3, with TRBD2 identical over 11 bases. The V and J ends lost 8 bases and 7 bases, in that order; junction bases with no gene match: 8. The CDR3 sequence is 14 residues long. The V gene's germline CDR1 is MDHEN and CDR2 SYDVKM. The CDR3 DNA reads TGTGCCAGCGTCCTAGCGGGAGGCCCATATACGCAGTATTTT. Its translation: CASVLAGGPYTQYF.

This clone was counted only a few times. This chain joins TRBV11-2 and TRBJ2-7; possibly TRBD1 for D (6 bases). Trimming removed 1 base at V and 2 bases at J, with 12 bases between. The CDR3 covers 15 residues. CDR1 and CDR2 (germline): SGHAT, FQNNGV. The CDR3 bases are TGTGCCAGCAGCTTAGTAGGGGACACGACCTACGAGCAGTACTTC. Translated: CASSLVGDTTYEQYF. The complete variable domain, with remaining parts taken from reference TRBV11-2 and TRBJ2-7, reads EAGVAQSPRYKIIEKRQSVAFWCNPISGHATLYWYQQILGQGPKLLIQFQNNGVVDDSQLPKDRFSAERLKGVDSTLKIQPAKLEDSAVYLCASSLVGDTTYEQYFGPGTRLTVT.

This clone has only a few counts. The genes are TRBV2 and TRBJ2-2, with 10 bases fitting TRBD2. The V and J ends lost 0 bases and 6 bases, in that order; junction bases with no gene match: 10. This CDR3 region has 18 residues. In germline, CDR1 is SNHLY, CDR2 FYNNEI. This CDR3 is CASSEARPSGRAAGELFF. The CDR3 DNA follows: TGTGCCAGCAGTGAAGCTCGTCCCAGCGGGAGGGCGGCCGGGGAGCTGTTTTTT.

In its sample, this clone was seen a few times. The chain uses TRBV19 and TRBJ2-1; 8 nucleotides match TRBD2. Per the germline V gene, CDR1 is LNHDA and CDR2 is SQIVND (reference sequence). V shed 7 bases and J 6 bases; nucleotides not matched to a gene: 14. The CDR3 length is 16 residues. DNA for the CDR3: TGTGCCAGTACCATCTCCGGCCTAGCGGGTTCCAATGAGCAGTTCTTC. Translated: CASTISGLAGSNEQFF.